This TCR beta chain is drawn from a study of CD8 T cells in ankylosing spondylitis. Looked up from germline, CDR1 is SGDLS and CDR2 is YYNGEE. V shed 2 bases and J shed 7 bases, with 13 bases lying between them. The CDR3 is 14 amino acids. 5'-RACE, quantitative and with molecular barcodes, yielded the TCR beta libraries. One entry per CDR3 protein results from TCRdb running MiXCR on the 5' RACE reads. The table records 39,000 or so distinct CDR3 sequences, around a tenth of them present only once. Study observations and caveats: Seemingly distinctive of ankylosing spondylitis blood was a TCR beta motif formed by eight highly homologous variants. Certain motif variants had earlier been reported in reactive arthritis synovial fluid and blood.

There are many counts of this clonotype. Its antigen is not known. This TCR was sampled from a male donor with ankylosing spondylitis or in good health (not recorded which). The rearrangement uses TRBV9 and TRBJ2-1; D may correspond to TRBD1 or TRBD2 (6 bases each). Sequenced material: blood, either unsorted or a sorted T cell fraction (not recorded which). The CDR3 DNA sequence: TGTGCCAGCAGCGTGTGGGGGGCCTCTAATGAGCAGTTCTTC. Protein product: CASSVWGASNEQFF.